The text below deals with one T cell receptor (beta chain). It lacks a known antigen. No base quality information exists; no much larger clone differs at one position. Stable Graves' hyperthyroidism was defined as no progression to ophthalmopathy during 18 months of follow-up. Hyperthyroidism patients were aged 18 to 65 years and newly diagnosed, with disease duration of less than 2 months. Patients with uncontrolled infections, other autoimmune diseases, pregnancy or lactation were excluded. Clinical symptoms, serum thyroxine and TRAb, thyroid ultrasound, and orbital computed tomography formed the basis for the diagnoses. Ficoll-Paque density gradient centrifugation was used to isolate PBMCs from approximately 10 ml of fresh peripheral blood. Total RNA was extracted with Trizol reagent, and quality was checked on an Agilent 2100 Bioanalyzer. This sample was taken from a study of T cells in Graves' hyperthyroidism and ophthalmopathy (dated by TCRdb to the late 2010s). Regarding the research as a whole: Peripheral blood samples were taken at initial diagnosis, before any treatment was given. After sampling, hyperthyroidism patients received methimazole starting at 30 mg daily, and ophthalmopathy patients received high-dose intravenous methylprednisolone. The 100 or so discovery patients were randomly split 7:3 into training and test sets. The paper describes TCR Vbeta CDR3 sequencing of fewer than 150 peripheral blood samples, made up of 40 to 45 ophthalmopathy patients, some 80 hyperthyroidism patients and some 17 progressor patients. A discovery cohort of 95 to 100 patients, 43 with Graves' ophthalmopathy and 55 to 65 with stable Graves' hyperthyroidism, was used to find distinguishing TCR V-J signatures. Prospective prediction of ophthalmopathy was tested in an independent validation cohort of approximately 18 hyperthyroidism patients and around 16 patients who later progressed to ophthalmopathy. Thyroid tissue and blood T-cell repertoires from roughly six Graves' hyperthyroidism patients were also compared in the study. General conclusions and limits of the study: Sample size was not statistically predetermined, and blinding of investigators to group allocation was not performed. In validation, the model predicted progression to ophthalmopathy with 65% to 71% sensitivity and about 72% specificity, a median of about 6.7 months before onset. Ophthalmopathy was separated from stable hyperthyroidism by a 13 V-J signature model, with about 88% sensitivity and about 81% specificity obtained in cross-validation and 80%/75% obtained in testing. Most expanded thyroid clonotypes (frequency above 0.001) were also detected in blood, a finding suggesting that blood repertoires may reflect thyroid immune responses.

Amplification of TCR beta CDR3 regions was carried out from RNA transcripts. The first round of RT-PCR for the TCR CDR3 was performed with the HTBI primer set and the Qiagen OneStep RT-PCR kit. Libraries were constructed in a second round of multiplex PCR, after which size selection and purification were carried out. Libraries were sequenced paired-end with 100 bp reads on an Illumina HiSeq2000. For the original study's pipeline: SOAPnuke was used to process the raw data, removing reads that contained adapters or uncalled bases, had a mean Phred below 15, or lacked an exact match to the constant primer or identifier. COPE v1.2.5 was used to merge high-quality paired reads, and clonotypes were defined as unique nucleotide sequences. MiTCR v1.1 was used to align the clonotypes against IMGT TRBV, TRBD and TRBJ reference segments. Analysis was restricted to V-J combinations with a frequency above 0.0001, which covered over 98% of repertoires. A TCS score was defined as the ratio between F50 (clonal expansion) and ExV (chaos), using BLOSUM62-based TCRdist between CDR3 peptides within each V-J. Welch's t-statistics and random forest reduced roughly 500 V-J features to 13, which were used in a naive Bayes classifier (R e1071). The public reads were quality trimmed at Q25 with fastp and then assembled into clones with MiXCR by TCRdb, keeping productive beta chains. CDR3 protein sequences are deduplicated, and each keeps its most common genes and DNA. Clone size and V and J calls follow TCRdb, not the original study. In this sample the table shows about 590,000 distinct CDR3 sequences, around a sixth of which occur a single time. Around 7.8% of the sample is held by the ten biggest clonotypes.

As encoded in the germline V gene (reference sequence), CDR1 is GTSNPN while CDR2 is SVGIG. CDR3 length: 16 amino acids, cysteine to phenylalanine. Just CDR3 DNA is preserved here, 48 bases in frame from base 1. Trimming takes 0 bases from V and 4 bases from J, and the germline ends sit 15 bases apart. The sequencing sample was made of blood. The receptor chain draws on TRBV30 and TRBJ2-2; the D gene cannot be named for sure. The clonotype was recovered from a woman aged 25 to 39 with Graves' hyperthyroidism. The sequenced DNA is TGTGCCTGGAGTGTACCCCTAGGGTTGAGCACCGGGGAGCTGTTTTTT. Its coded protein is CAWSVPLGLSTGELFF.